Listed below are T cell receptor beta chains from one sample, sequenced in a study of shared clonotypes between healthy human individuals. The method was immunoSEQ multiplex PCR; TCRdb's version includes in-frame clones alone and lacks a portion of them. Here the sample spans fewer than 2.5 million clones, roughly 93% being singletons. The sequenced sample consisted of naive CD4+ T cells from PBMCs. All receptors derive from a young man in good health. Some clones in this sample may be carry-over from other donors' samples. CDR3s include the opening cysteine and the closing phenylalanine or tryptophan.

V gene: TRBV7-9
J gene: TRBJ2-3
CDR3 protein: CASSLWLAGGLADTQYF

V gene: TRBV5-5
J gene: TRBJ2-3
CDR3 protein: CASSSQQGPDTQYF

V gene: TRBV5-4
J gene: TRBJ2-1
CDR3 protein: CASSLDKASSYNEQFF

V gene: TRBV6-1
J gene: TRBJ1-2
CDR3 protein: CASSEGGPGRGYTF

V gene: TRBV18
J gene: TRBJ1-1
CDR3 protein: CASSHGLAIEAFF

V gene: TRBV27
J gene: TRBJ1-2
CDR3 protein: CASTRYGYTF

V gene: TRBV6-6
J gene: TRBJ2-7
CDR3 protein: CASSQGDGYEQYF

V gene: TRBV6-4
J gene: TRBJ1-6
CDR3 protein: CASSGTRIDSPLHF

V gene: TRBV5-5
J gene: TRBJ2-1
CDR3 protein: CASSPRGDEQFF

V gene: TRBV18
J gene: TRBJ1-5
CDR3 protein: CASSPGGGGQPQHF

V gene: TRBV18
J gene: TRBJ1-1
CDR3 protein: CASLSSQGNTEAFF

V gene: TRBV5-4
J gene: TRBJ1-4
CDR3 protein: CASSVQRTGGREKLFF

V gene: TRBV7-2
J gene: TRBJ1-5
CDR3 protein: CASSLGDRNQPQHF

V gene: TRBV6-6
J gene: TRBJ2-7
CDR3 protein: CASSPPERGPGEQYF

V gene: TRBV7-8
J gene: TRBJ1-2
CDR3 protein: CASSLGTWDYGYTF

V gene: TRBV15
J gene: TRBJ2-2
CDR3 protein: CATSIGLAGGTGELFF

V gene: TRBV6-5
J gene: TRBJ2-7
CDR3 protein: CASSVTGGLTYEQYF

V gene: TRBV7-3
J gene: TRBJ2-5
CDR3 protein: CASSWGHETQYF

V gene: TRBV7-3
J gene: TRBJ2-1
CDR3 protein: CASSLMSLAGAEQFF

V gene: TRBV27
J gene: TRBJ1-5
CDR3 protein: CASSLGTGSGQPQHF

V gene: TRBV15
J gene: TRBJ2-5
CDR3 protein: CATRTTTGEETQYF

V gene: TRBV7-7
J gene: TRBJ2-7
CDR3 protein: CASGPYQEGEQYF

V gene: TRBV2
J gene: TRBJ1-3
CDR3 protein: CASSERTVSSGNTIYF

V gene: TRBV25-1
J gene: TRBJ2-1
CDR3 protein: CASSEFGGRNEQFF

V gene: TRBV7-3
J gene: TRBJ2-1
CDR3 protein: CASSLEPSNEQFF

V gene: TRBV9
J gene: TRBJ1-1
CDR3 protein: CASSSPGTEAFF

V gene: TRBV6-5
J gene: TRBJ2-1
CDR3 protein: CASSYSIQQVYNEQFF

V gene: TRBV7-3
J gene: TRBJ2-2
CDR3 protein: CASSPVHTGELFF

V gene: TRBV5-6
J gene: TRBJ1-5
CDR3 protein: CASSLRQGRGNQPQHF